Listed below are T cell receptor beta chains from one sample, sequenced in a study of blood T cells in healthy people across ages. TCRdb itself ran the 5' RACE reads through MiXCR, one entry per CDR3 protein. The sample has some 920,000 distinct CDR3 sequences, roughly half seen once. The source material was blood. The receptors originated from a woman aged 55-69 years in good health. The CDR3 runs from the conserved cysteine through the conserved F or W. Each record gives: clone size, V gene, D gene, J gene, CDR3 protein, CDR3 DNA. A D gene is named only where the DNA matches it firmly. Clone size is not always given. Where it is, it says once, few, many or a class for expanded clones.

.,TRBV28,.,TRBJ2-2,CASRPSETTANTGELFF,TGTGCCAGTCGCCCTAGCGAGACCACCGCGAACACCGGGGAGCTGTTTTTT
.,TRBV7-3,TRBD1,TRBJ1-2,CASSRQGAPEGSTF,TGTGCCAGCAGTCGACAGGGGGCGCCGGAGGGGTCCACCTTC
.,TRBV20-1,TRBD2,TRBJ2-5,CSARAGLAGEAYYNEQYF,TGCAGTGCTAGAGCTGGGCTAGCGGGAGAGGCCTACTACAATGAGCAGTACTTC
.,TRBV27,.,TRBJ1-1,CASSLPGFTEAFF,TGTGCCAGCAGTTTACCGGGGTTCACTGAAGCTTTCTTT
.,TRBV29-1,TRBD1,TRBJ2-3,CSVETGWSVTDTQYF,TGCAGCGTTGAGACAGGGTGGTCGGTTACAGATACGCAGTATTTT
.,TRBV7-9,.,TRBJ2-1,CASSWAEEQFF,TGTGCCAGCAGCTGGGCGGAAGAGCAGTTCTTC
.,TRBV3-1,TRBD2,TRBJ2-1,CASSPQLAGGREQFF,TGTGCCAGCAGCCCGCAACTAGCGGGAGGGCGGGAGCAGTTCTTC
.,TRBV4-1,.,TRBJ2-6,CASSHSVGGSSRANVLTF,TGCGCCAGCAGCCATTCCGTTGGGGGGTCCTCTAGGGCCAACGTCCTGACTTTC
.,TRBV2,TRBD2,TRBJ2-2,CASSLKVLGLAGTNTGELFF,TGTGCCAGCAGCTTAAAAGTATTGGGACTAGCGGGCACGAACACCGGGGAGCTGTTTTTT
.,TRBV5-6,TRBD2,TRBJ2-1,CASSPRSGRGLNEQFF,TGTGCCAGCAGCCCCCGTAGCGGGAGAGGATTGAATGAGCAGTTCTTC
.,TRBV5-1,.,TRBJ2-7,CASSVSGFGYEQYF,TGCGCCAGCAGCGTCTCGGGTTTTGGGTACGAGCAGTACTTC
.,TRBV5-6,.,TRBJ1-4,CASSVTGLNEKLFF,TGTGCCAGCAGCGTGACAGGTTTAAATGAAAAACTGTTTTTT
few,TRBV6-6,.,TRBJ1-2,CASSYSISDDGYTF,TGTGCCAGCAGTTACTCGATTTCGGATGATGGCTACACCTTC
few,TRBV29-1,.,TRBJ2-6,CSVRPYSGANVLTF,TGCAGCGTTCGACCGTACTCTGGGGCCAACGTCCTGACTTTC
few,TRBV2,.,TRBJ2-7,CASIWSVGVYEQYF,TGTGCCAGCATATGGAGTGTGGGAGTCTACGAGCAGTACTTC
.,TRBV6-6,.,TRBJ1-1,CASRLTGGAFF,TGTGCCAGCAGACTAACGGGGGGGGCTTTCTTT
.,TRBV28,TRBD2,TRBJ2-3,CASKAGTSTDTQYF,TGTGCCAGCAAAGCGGGGACTAGCACAGATACGCAGTATTTT
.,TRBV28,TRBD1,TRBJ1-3,CASRQVQTGGNTIYF,TGTGCCAGCAGACAAGTCCAGACAGGGGGGAACACCATATATTTT
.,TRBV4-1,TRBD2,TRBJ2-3,CASRIQKTSERDTQYF,TGCGCCAGCAGGATACAGAAAACTAGCGAAAGAGATACGCAGTATTTT
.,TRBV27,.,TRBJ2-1,CASSLIGGNSYNEQFF,TGTGCCAGCAGTTTAATTGGGGGGAACTCCTACAATGAGCAGTTCTTC
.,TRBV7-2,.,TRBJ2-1,CASSWAGEGQFF,TGTGCCAGCAGCTGGGCGGGTGAGGGGCAGTTCTTC
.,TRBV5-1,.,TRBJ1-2,CASSLDRETGYTF,TGCGCCAGCAGCTTGGACAGGGAGACTGGCTACACCTTC
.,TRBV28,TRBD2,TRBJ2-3,CASSLEIQREAHGTDTQYF,TGTGCCAGCAGTTTAGAAATCCAGCGGGAGGCCCATGGTACAGATACGCAGTATTTT
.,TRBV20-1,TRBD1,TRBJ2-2,CSLLEGATGELFF,TGCAGTCTGCTAGAGGGGGCCACCGGGGAGCTGTTTTTT
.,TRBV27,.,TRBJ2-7,CASSVGGWLFYEQYF,TGTGCCAGCAGTGTCGGGGGCTGGTTGTTCTACGAGCAGTACTTC
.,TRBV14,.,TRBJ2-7,CANSQRRDSSYEQYF,TGTGCCAACAGCCAGCGCCGGGACTCTTCCTACGAGCAGTACTTC